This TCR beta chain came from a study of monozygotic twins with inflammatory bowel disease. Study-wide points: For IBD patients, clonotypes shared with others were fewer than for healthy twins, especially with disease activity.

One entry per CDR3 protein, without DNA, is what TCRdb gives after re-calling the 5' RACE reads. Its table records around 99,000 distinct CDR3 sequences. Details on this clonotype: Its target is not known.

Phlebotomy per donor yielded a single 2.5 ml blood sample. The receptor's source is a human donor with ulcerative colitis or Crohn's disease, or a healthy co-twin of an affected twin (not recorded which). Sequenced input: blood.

The CDR3 loop is CAWAGRYEQFF. The gene calls are TRBV30 and TRBJ2-1; the D call of TRBD2 rests on TCRdb alone, since no DNA is present to check it. Germline V gene data show CDR1 as GTSNPN and CDR2 as SVGIG (reference sequence). The CDR3 has 11 residues.